The 22 T cell receptor beta chains below come from one sample, sequenced in a study of CD8 T cells in ankylosing spondylitis. TCRdb ran MiXCR on the 5' RACE reads and lists one entry per CDR3 protein. The data contain under 250,000 distinct CDR3 sequences, roughly a third of them singletons. The sequenced material came from blood, either unsorted or a sorted T cell fraction (not recorded which). Receptors were obtained from a male donor with ankylosing spondylitis or in good health (not recorded which).

The chain carries TRBV28 and TRBJ2-3, with 10 nucleotides matching TRBD1. J gave up 6 bases and V 5 bases, and 5 bases lay outside the gene matches. This CDR3 spans 14 amino acids. Germline V lookup: CDR1 MDHEN, CDR2 SYDVKM. This CDR3 is CASSLGQGRDTQYF. The CDR3 coding sequence is TGTGCCAGCAGTCTGGGACAGGGGAGGGATACGCAGTATTTT.

This clonotype has ten or more counts. V gene TRBV12-3 or TRBV12-4 combines with J gene TRBJ1-5, with D hard to call. This CDR3 spans 11 amino acids. Trimming removed 3 bases at V and 7 bases at J, with 4 bases between. The CDR3 sequence is CASSLGQPQHF. CDR3 bases: TGTGCCAGCAGTTTGGGCCAGCCCCAGCATTTT.

This clonotype appeared a few times. V and J are TRBV10-3 and TRBJ2-7; D ambiguous. V dropped 0 bases and J dropped 5 bases, with 8 bases sitting between them. CDR1 and CDR2 (germline): ENHRY, SYGVKD. CDR3 length equals 13 residues. CDR3 in amino acids: CAISESIEDEQYF. In nucleotides, the CDR3 is TGTGCCATCAGTGAGTCAATTGAGGACGAGCAGTACTTC.

In this sample, this clonotype turned up a few times. The chain joins TRBV29-1 to TRBJ2-3; D might be TRBD1 (8 bases). The V end was cut by 6 bases, the J end by 2 bases, with 15 bases between. Looked up from germline, CDR1 is SQVTM and CDR2 is ANQGSEA. The CDR3 is 14 amino acids. CDR3 sequence: CSVHRGGLTDTQYF. Written as DNA, the CDR3 is TGCAGCGTGCACAGGGGGGGCCTCACAGATACGCAGTATTTT.

The sample holds a few counts of this clonotype. The chain couples TRBV7-2 to TRBJ2-3; D not certain. The CDR3 spans 14 residues. Looked up from germline, CDR1 is SGHTA and CDR2 is FQGNSA. V lost 1 base and J 4 bases, leaving 9 bases between the germline ends. CDR3 bases: TGTGCCAGCAGCTTAGAACCCGGCCCAGATACGCAGTATTTT. Translation gives CASSLEPGPDTQYF. Supplemented by reference TRBV7-2 and TRBJ2-3, the full variable domain reads GAGVSQSPSNKVTEKGKDVELRCDPISGHTALYWYRQSLGQGLEFLIYFQGNSAPDKSGLPSDRFSAERTGGSVSTLTIQRTQQEDSAVYLCASSLEPGPDTQYFGPGTRLTVL.

Only a few counts were recorded for this clonotype. This rearrangement joins TRBV10-3 to TRBJ1-2, with TRBD1 as a possible D gene (5 bases). The V end was cut by 3 bases, the J end by 6 bases, with 17 bases between. This CDR3 has 15 amino acids. CDR1 ENHRY and CDR2 SYGVKD come from the germline V gene. DNA of the CDR3: TGTGCCATCAGTGATCCTGTCCGGGGGTTGGATGGCTACACCTTC. Translated, it gives CAISDPVRGLDGYTF.

A few counts support this clonotype. The J gene is TRBJ1-6, the V gene TRBV27; D possibly corresponds to TRBD1 (6 bases). V lost 6 bases to trimming and J lost 7 bases, with 10 bases between them. Per germline, CDR1 MNHEY and CDR2 SMNVEV (reference sequence). The length of the CDR3 is 13 residues. The CDR3 loop is CASRRGGNSPLHF. The CDR3 DNA reads TGTGCCAGCAGACGAGGGGGGAATTCACCCCTCCACTTT.

The sample holds a few counts of this clonotype. The chain employs TRBV6-5 and TRBJ1-1; TRBD1 might be the D (5 bases). The CDR3 is made up of 16 amino acids. Trimming pared 3 bases from V and 8 bases from J, leaving 22 bases between. Germline CDR1 and CDR2: MNHEY and SVGAGI. The CDR3, as DNA: TGTGCCAGCAGTTATACGTCTATAGGGGTCGGTCCCGAAGCTTTCTTT. It is translated as CASSYTSIGVGPEAFF.

The chain joins TRBV12-3 or TRBV12-4 to TRBJ2-2; perhaps TRBD1 as D (6 bases). V lost 8 bases, J lost 0 bases, and 7 bases lay in between. CDR3 length equals 13 residues. This CDR3 reads CASDRTNTGELFF. The CDR3 nucleotides read TGTGCCAGCGACAGGACGAACACCGGGGAGCTGTTTTTT.

In this sample, this clonotype turned up a few times. The chain uses TRBV20-1 and TRBJ1-4; D is possibly TRBD1 (5 bases). Germline values: CDR1 DFQATT, CDR2 SNEGSKA (reference sequence). The CDR3 extends over 14 amino acids. The V end was cut by 3 bases, the J end by 7 bases, with 15 bases between. The CDR3 region is CSASWGGTAEKLFF. CDR3 DNA: TGCAGTGCTAGTTGGGGCGGGACGGCTGAAAAACTGTTTTTT.

The table lists this clonotype with a few counts. The chain combines TRBV3-1 with TRBJ2-1; D tentatively fits TRBD1 or TRBD2 (5 bases each). Germline assignment: CDR1 LGHDT and CDR2 YNNKEL (reference sequence). The CDR3 consists of 15 residues. V lost 1 base to trimming and J lost 8 bases, with 15 bases between them. The CDR3 here is CASSQAGTLVDEQFF. CDR3 bases: TGTGCCAGCAGCCAAGCCGGGACCTTGGTCGATGAGCAGTTCTTC.

This clonotype was counted only a few times. This chain links TRBV20-1 with TRBJ2-7, with D hard to call. Trimming shortened V by 0 bases and J by 3 bases, and 12 bases separated the two germline ends. CDR3 size: 14 residues. Per the germline V gene, CDR1 is DFQATT and CDR2 is SNEGSKA (reference sequence). CDR3 residues: CSARDRAAFYEQYF. The CDR3 nucleotides read TGCAGTGCTAGAGATCGGGCAGCCTTCTACGAGCAGTACTTC.

The count of this clonotype is one. The V gene is TRBV15, the J gene TRBJ2-7; tentatively, D is TRBD2 (5 bases). Germline values: CDR1 LNHNV, CDR2 YYDKDF (reference sequence). Trimming shortened V by 5 bases and J by 3 bases, and 23 bases separated the two germline ends. This CDR3 comprises 17 residues. CDR3 region: CATSERDLTNVGYEQYF. CDR3 in DNA: TGTGCCACCAGCGAACGGGATTTGACCAATGTGGGCTACGAGCAGTACTTC.

This clonotype was counted only a few times. The rearrangement joins TRBV7-9 to TRBJ2-7; a weak D match, TRBD2 (6 bases). This CDR3 has 13 amino acids. Trimming pared 1 base from V and 5 bases from J, leaving 9 bases between. CDR1 SEHNR and CDR2 FQNEAQ come from the germline V gene (reference sequence). The CDR3 sequence is CASSLEGGNEQYF. DNA of the CDR3: TGTGCCAGCAGCTTAGAAGGCGGGAACGAGCAGTACTTC.

The chain has TRBV12-3 or TRBV12-4 and TRBJ1-2; D may be TRBD1 (6 bases). V lost 3 bases and J 4 bases, leaving 18 bases between the germline ends. This CDR3 region has 16 residues. CDR3 residues: CASSFGGETGFYGYTF. For the CDR3, the DNA is TGTGCCAGCAGTTTTGGTGGGGAAACAGGGTTCTATGGCTACACCTTC.

CDR3 protein: CASSYSPGQGRWEAFF. The CDR3 bases are TGTGCCAGCAGTTACTCTCCGGGACAGGGGCGCTGGGAGGCTTTCTTT. V gene TRBV6-5 combines with J gene TRBJ1-1; 10 positions match TRBD1. CDR1 and CDR2 from the germline V gene are MNHEY and SVGAGI. The ends lost 0 bases at V and 11 bases at J; junction bases unmatched: 12. The CDR3 has 16 residues.

A word on this clonotype: At one boundary the junction diverges from the germline segment, which might be a read error. The J gene is TRBJ2-4, the V gene TRBV12-3 or TRBV12-4; D uncertain. The length of the CDR3 is 15 residues. The CDR3 DNA is TGTGCCAGCAGTTTTGGGCCTCCAGCCAAAAACAGTCAGTACTTC. This codes for CASSFGPPAKNSQYF.

This clonotype was counted between two and nine times. The chain joins TRBV27 to TRBJ2-5; D unclear. The CDR3 loop spans 14 amino acids. CDR1 is MNHEY, CDR2 SMNVEV, per germline (reference sequence). V shed 0 bases and J shed 4 bases, with 9 bases lying between them. CDR3: CASSLSGPGETQYF. The CDR3 DNA reads as TGTGCCAGCAGTTTATCCGGGCCTGGAGAGACCCAGTACTTC.

The chain couples TRBV5-1 to TRBJ1-1; no definite D call. From germline, CDR1 is SGHRS and CDR2 YFSETQ. The germline V and J ends were trimmed by 0 bases and 0 bases, with 9 bases remaining between them. This CDR3 contains 15 residues. CDR3 protein: CASSLVRDLNTEAFF. CDR3 DNA: TGCGCCAGCAGCTTGGTGCGAGACCTGAACACTGAAGCTTTCTTT.

This clonotype was seen more than once but under ten times. V is TRBV11-1 and J is TRBJ2-2, with D perhaps given as TRBD1 or TRBD2 (6 bases each). The CDR3 is made up of 18 amino acids. CDR1 and CDR2 (germline): SGHAT, FQDESV (reference sequence). The V and J ends lost 4 bases and 1 base respectively, with 19 bases between them. The CDR3 here is CASSSREGGKKNTGELFF. The CDR3 DNA reads TGTGCCAGCAGCTCACGAGAGGGGGGCAAGAAGAACACCGGGGAGCTGTTTTTT.

This chain uses TRBV19 with TRBJ2-2; D call uncertain. Trimming removed 5 bases at V and 5 bases at J, with 15 bases between. This CDR3 has 15 amino acids. Germline loops: CDR1 LNHDA, CDR2 SQIVND (reference sequence). The CDR3 DNA follows: TGTGCCAGTAGTCCAGAGATCCTAGGGACCGGGGAGCTGTTTTTT. Translation gives CASSPEILGTGELFF. The complete variable domain, with remaining parts taken from reference TRBV19 and TRBJ2-2, reads DGGITQSPKYLFRKEGQNVTLSCEQNLNHDAMYWYRQDPGQGLRLIYYSQIVNDFQKGDIAEGYSVSREKKESFPLTVTSAQKNPTAFYLCASSPEILGTGELFFGEGSRLTVL.

There are a few counts of this clonotype. This sequence joins TRBV30 and TRBJ2-3; no definite D call. The CDR3 spans 13 residues. V was pared by 0 bases and J by 0 bases, with 4 bases between. Germline V gene data show CDR1 as GTSNPN and CDR2 as SVGIG (reference sequence). The CDR3 spells CAWSVGSTDTQYF. CDR3 nucleotide sequence: TGTGCCTGGAGTGTAGGTAGCACAGATACGCAGTATTTT.